Listed below are T cell receptor beta chains from one sample, sequenced in a study of shared T cell receptors in the human thymus. This table comes from immunoSEQ multiplex PCR, and its TCRdb copy is limited to in-frame clones, with some not included. The data show over 450,000 clones, 75% to 80% seen once. These data were likewise used in another study, on human thymus T cells.

Input material: thymocytes. The receptors originated from a boy younger than two with a congenital heart defect. Both conserved end residues are part of each CDR3. D genes are given only for firm matches. A row's size may be missing; if present it is once, few, many or a size class.

d_gene: -
abundance: -
j_gene: TRBJ2-3
v_gene: TRBV19
CDR3aa: CASSTPLVERSTDTQYF
CDR3nt: TGTGCCAGTAGTACCCCCTTAGTAGAGAGGAGCACAGATACGCAGTATTTT

d_gene: TRBD2
abundance: once
j_gene: TRBJ2-7
v_gene: TRBV4-1
CDR3aa: CASRPLGLAGDHSYEQYF
CDR3nt: TGCGCCAGCAGGCCACTGGGACTAGCGGGAGACCACTCCTACGAGCAGTACTTC

d_gene: TRBD2
abundance: -
j_gene: TRBJ2-1
v_gene: TRBV4-3
CDR3aa: CASSQDWREGPWDEQFF
CDR3nt: TGCGCCAGCAGCCAAGATTGGAGGGAGGGCCCATGGGATGAGCAGTTCTTC

d_gene: -
abundance: -
j_gene: TRBJ2-7
v_gene: TRBV28
CDR3aa: CASTRPRDTLSYEQYF
CDR3nt: TGTGCCAGCACCAGACCTCGGGACACCCTCTCCTACGAGCAGTACTTC

d_gene: -
abundance: -
j_gene: TRBJ2-7
v_gene: TRBV4-2
CDR3aa: CASSQTRNYEQYF
CDR3nt: TGTGCCAGCAGCCAAACGCGGAACTACGAGCAGTACTTC

d_gene: TRBD1
abundance: -
j_gene: TRBJ2-7
v_gene: TRBV4-1
CDR3aa: CASSQRIVLLTGASSYEQYF
CDR3nt: TGCGCCAGCAGCCAAAGAATTGTCCTATTGACAGGGGCCAGCTCCTACGAGCAGTACTTC

d_gene: TRBD2
abundance: -
j_gene: TRBJ2-1
v_gene: TRBV28
CDR3aa: CASSFRGLAGVNEQFF
CDR3nt: TGTGCCAGCAGTTTCCGGGGACTAGCGGGAGTTAATGAGCAGTTCTTC

d_gene: TRBD2
abundance: -
j_gene: TRBJ2-7
v_gene: TRBV4-2
CDR3aa: CASSRNKGTSGSYEQYF
CDR3nt: TGTGCCAGCAGCCGGAACAAAGGGACTAGCGGATCCTACGAGCAGTACTTC

d_gene: TRBD1
abundance: once
j_gene: TRBJ2-7
v_gene: TRBV4-2
CDR3aa: CASSQAVRGQYEQYF
CDR3nt: TGTGCCAGCAGCCAAGCGGTGAGGGGGCAATACGAGCAGTACTTC

d_gene: TRBD2
abundance: -
j_gene: TRBJ2-7
v_gene: TRBV19
CDR3aa: CASSIGLAGVGDYEQYF
CDR3nt: TGTGCCAGTAGTATAGGTCTAGCGGGAGTCGGGGACTACGAGCAGTACTTC